These 9 T cell receptor beta chains came from one sample sequenced in a study of T cell changes during pregnancy in multiple sclerosis. Clones were read by immunoSEQ multiplex PCR, and TCRdb kept only the in-frame ones, dropping some. Among approximately 79,000 clones, over 85% were seen once, and the ten largest hold less than 0.85%. The sample was peripheral blood, taken in the second trimester of pregnancy. All receptors derive from a female donor in good health, enrolled as a control in a pregnancy study.

The V and J genes are TRBV4-1 and TRBJ1-3, with a tentative D call TRBD1 (5 bases). Trimming took 0 bases from V and 4 from J, leaving 16 bases between them. From germline, CDR1 is MGHRA and CDR2 YSYEKL. This CDR3 contains 17 residues. The CDR3 sequence is CASSQEGLEGYGNTIYF. CDR3 DNA: TGCGCCAGCAGCCAAGAGGGCCTGGAGGGGTACGGAAACACCATATATTTT.

The chain couples TRBV27 to TRBJ1-5; D might be TRBD1 (6 bases). Trimming shortened V by 5 bases and J by 7 bases, and 15 bases separated the two germline ends. Germline V CDR1 and CDR2: MNHEY, SMNVEV (reference sequence). The CDR3 loop spans 14 amino acids. The CDR3 loop is CASSARGLGQPQHF. Written as DNA, the CDR3 is TGTGCCAGCAGTGCCAGGGGCCTCGGGCAGCCCCAGCATTTT.

The CDR3 DNA is TGTGCCAGCAGCTTAGCGGGCCCATCCTCGGGACAGAGCTATGGCTACACCTTC. Translating it yields CASSLAGPSSGQSYGYTF. The genes are TRBV7-9 and TRBJ1-2, with 7 nucleotides matching TRBD1. Germline CDR1 reads SEHNR; CDR2 reads FQNEAQ (reference sequence). This CDR3 is built from 18 residues. Unmatched junction bases numbered 14, after V lost 0 bases and J lost 4 bases.

The chain has TRBV27 and TRBJ1-5; a weak D match, TRBD1 (6 bases). Per the germline V gene, CDR1 is MNHEY and CDR2 is SMNVEV (reference sequence). Trimming took off 5 bases at V and 7 bases at J, with 18 bases between the two ends. The CDR3 contains 15 residues. CDR3 DNA sequence: TGTGCCAGCAGTAGAACAGGGAGTGAGGGACAGCCCCAGCATTTT. Amino acid sequence: CASSRTGSEGQPQHF.

The chain links TRBV9 to TRBJ2-7; D ambiguous. Germline-derived CDR1 and CDR2 are SGDLS and YYNGEE. Trimming stripped 2 bases from V and 4 bases from J, with 7 bases between. The CDR3 runs to 12 residues. The CDR3 reads CASSVTSYEQYF. CDR3 coding DNA: TGTGCCAGCAGCGTGACAAGTTACGAGCAGTACTTC.

This sequence joins TRBV11-2 and TRBJ1-2, with 9 nucleotides matching TRBD1. The CDR3 covers 15 residues. V dropped 5 bases and J dropped 8; count of bases not matched to a gene: 12. Germline V gene data show CDR1 as SGHAT and CDR2 as FQNNGV. CDR3 region: CASSTALQGAWGYTF. CDR3 nucleotide sequence: TGTGCCAGCAGCACAGCCTTACAGGGGGCGTGGGGCTACACCTTC.

This chain uses TRBV6-1 with TRBJ2-7; D possibly corresponds to TRBD1 (5 bases). Between the trimmed V and J ends, which lost 2 bases and 3 bases, there was a span of 17 bases. This CDR3 comprises 16 residues. Germline CDR1 is MNHNS and CDR2 is SASEGT. In DNA, the CDR3 is TGTGCCAGCAGTGAATATGGCTGGCAAGGGGACTACGAGCAGTACTTC. It encodes CASSEYGWQGDYEQYF.

The chain recombines TRBV7-2 with TRBJ1-2; 7 bases are a match to TRBD1. Germline loops: CDR1 SGHTA, CDR2 FQGNSA. This CDR3 is 16 amino acids long. J gave up 4 bases and V 1 base, and 9 bases lay outside the gene matches. The CDR3: CASSLVEGALGYGYTF. Written as DNA, the CDR3 is TGTGCCAGCAGCTTAGTAGAGGGGGCGCTCGGCTATGGCTACACCTTC.

The chain has TRBV4-3 and TRBJ1-5; D remains unclear. The V gene lost 0 bases and the J gene lost 9 bases, with 9 bases spanning the gap. Looked up from germline, CDR1 is LGHNA and CDR2 is YSLEER. The CDR3 spans 13 residues. This CDR3 is CASSQDRLSPQHF. The CDR3 DNA is TGCGCCAGCAGCCAAGACAGGTTATCGCCCCAGCATTTT.